The TCR beta chain under discussion was sequenced for a study of blood T cell repertoires in COVID-19. Study in general: The origin of the acute and convalescent COVID-19 samples was the United States, Italy and Spain. PBMCs, B-cell-depleted T cells, or T cells provided the cDNA or gDNA that made up the material.

In its sample, this clone was seen once. In the original processing: From reference gene primer amplification, estimates of nucleated cell counts were derived. The assay was immunoSEQ multiplex PCR, and TCRdb's table has in-frame clones only and misses some. For V, J and clone size, that table is used; D and trimming come from the DNA. The sample includes around 64,000 clones, roughly 89% of them seen just once. The TCR sequence derives from a human donor in a cohort sampled during active COVID-19. Sequencing used peripheral blood.

The CDR3 region is CASSKTGVGTGELFF. The DNA of the CDR3 is TGTGCCAGCAGTAAGACAGGGGTTGGCACCGGGGAGCTGTTTTTT. The rearrangement uses TRBV6-2 or TRBV6-3 and TRBJ2-2; 8 bases fit TRBD1. Trimming removed 5 bases from V and 4 bases from J; junction bases left unmatched: 6. CDR3 size: 15 residues. Germline V gene lookup returns CDR1 MNHEY and CDR2 SVGEGT.